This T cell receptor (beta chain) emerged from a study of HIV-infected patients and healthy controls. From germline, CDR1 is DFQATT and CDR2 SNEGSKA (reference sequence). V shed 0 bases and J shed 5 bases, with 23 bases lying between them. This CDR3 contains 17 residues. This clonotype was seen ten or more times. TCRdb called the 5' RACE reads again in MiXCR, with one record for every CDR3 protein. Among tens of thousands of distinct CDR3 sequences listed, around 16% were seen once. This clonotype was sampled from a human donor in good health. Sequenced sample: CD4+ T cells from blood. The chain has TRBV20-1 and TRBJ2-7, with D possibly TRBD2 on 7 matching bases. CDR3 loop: CSARDQKGGAWGDEQYF. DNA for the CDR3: TGCAGTGCTAGAGATCAGAAAGGGGGGGCCTGGGGCGACGAGCAGTACTTC.